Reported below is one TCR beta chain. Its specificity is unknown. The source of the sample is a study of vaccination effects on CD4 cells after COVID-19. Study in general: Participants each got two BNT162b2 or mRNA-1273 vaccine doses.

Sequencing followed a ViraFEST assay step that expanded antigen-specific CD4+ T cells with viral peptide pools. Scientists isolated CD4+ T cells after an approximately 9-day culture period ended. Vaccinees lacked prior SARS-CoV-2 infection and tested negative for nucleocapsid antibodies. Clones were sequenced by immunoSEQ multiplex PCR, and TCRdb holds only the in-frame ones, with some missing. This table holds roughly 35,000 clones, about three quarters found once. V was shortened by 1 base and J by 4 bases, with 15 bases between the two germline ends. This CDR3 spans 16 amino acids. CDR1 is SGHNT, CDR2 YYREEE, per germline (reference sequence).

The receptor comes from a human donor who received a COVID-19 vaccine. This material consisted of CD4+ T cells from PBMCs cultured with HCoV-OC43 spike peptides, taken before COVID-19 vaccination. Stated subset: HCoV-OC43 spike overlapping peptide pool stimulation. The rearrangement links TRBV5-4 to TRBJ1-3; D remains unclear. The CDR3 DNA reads TGTGCCAGCAGCTTGAAGGCCGGAGGTCCCGGAAACACCATATATTTT. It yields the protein CASSLKAGGPGNTIYF.